A single sample is the source of the 16 T cell receptor beta chains below, sequenced in a study of metastatic and nonmetastatic thyroid tumors. The entire patient cohort was treatment-naive prior to thyroid surgery. TCRdb re-clonotyped the PCR reads through MiXCR. The profile shows roughly 58,000 clones, approximately 4.1% of them singletons. Material for sequencing was blood. Source of these receptors: a female donor with papillary thyroid cancer or a benign thyroid nodule (not recorded which). Some clones in this sample may be carry-over from other donors' samples.

This clone was seen ten or more times. The junction departs from the called germline gene at one end, perhaps through a read error. The chain uses TRBV24-1 and TRBJ2-7; D ambiguous. Germline CDR1 KGHDR, CDR2 SFDVKD. The CDR3 runs 13 residues. As DNA, the CDR3 is TGTGTCACCAGTGACGGGTCGTTGGACGAGCAGTACTTC. It specifies CVTSDGSLDEQYF.

As for this clone: This may be a read error: a much more frequent sequence differs by one nucleotide. The chain uses TRBV7-9 and TRBJ2-4; no reliable D call. The CDR3 extends over 15 amino acids. Per the germline V gene, CDR1 is SEHNR and CDR2 is FQNEAQ (reference sequence). V was clipped by 5 bases and J by 0 bases, with 11 bases between them. The CDR3 protein is CASSSAGLAKNIQYF. The DNA for the CDR3 is TGTGCCAGCAGCAGCGCTGGGTTAGCCAAAAACATTCAGTACTTC.

This clone came up a few times. Germline and junction disagree at one end, which may indicate a read error. The chain employs TRBV19 and TRBJ1-5, with TRBD1 identical over 7 bases. The V gene's germline CDR1 is LNHDA and CDR2 SQIVND (reference sequence). This CDR3 has 15 residues. CDR3: CASTNTGDYNQPQHF. The CDR3 DNA reads TGCGCCAGTACCAATACAGGGGATTACAATCAGCCCCAGCATTTT. Combining the CDR3 with reference TRBV19 and TRBJ1-5 gives the whole variable domain DGGITQSPKYLFRKEGQNVTLSCEQNLNHDAMYWYRQDPGQGLRLIYYSQIVNDFQKGDIAEGYSVSREKKESFPLTVTSAQKNPTAFYLCASTNTGDYNQPQHFGDGTRLSIL.

Remarks on this clone: As the CDR3 is not closed by the conserved phenylalanine or tryptophan, this likely results from a read error. The chain joins TRBV6-2 or TRBV6-3 to TRBJ2-5; D might be TRBD2 (5 bases). The CDR3 totals 13 residues. Germline V gene data show CDR1 as MNHEY and CDR2 as SVGEGT. V gave up 5 bases and J gave up 5 bases, with 12 bases separating them. CDR3 in amino acids: CASSAVRGETQYL. In DNA, the CDR3 is TGTGCCAGCAGTGCGGTGCGCGGGGAGACCCAGTACTTA.

In its sample, this clone was seen many times. The V and J genes are TRBV28 and TRBJ2-5, with D unclear. In germline, CDR1 is MDHEN, CDR2 SYDVKM. Trimming removed 2 bases at V and 1 base at J, with 8 bases between. The CDR3 is made up of 14 amino acids. The CDR3 bases are TGTGCCAGCAGTTTACGGCACACCCAAGAGACCCAGTACTTC. Translated, it gives CASSLRHTQETQYF.

This clone was picked up many times. This sequence joins TRBV3-1 and TRBJ2-2, with D tentatively TRBD2 (5 bases). V was pared by 3 bases and J by 7 bases, with 15 bases between. CDR3 length: 15 residues. Germline lookup yields CDR1 LGHDT and CDR2 YNNKEL (reference sequence). The CDR3 bases are TGTGCCAGCAGCCATTTAGTGGGAGTGGACGGGGAGCTGTTTTTT. Translating gives CASSHLVGVDGELFF.

This clone was counted many times. The chain is built from TRBV9 and TRBJ2-7; 14 positions match TRBD2. Germline lookup yields CDR1 SGDLS and CDR2 YYNGEE. The CDR3 covers 15 residues. The V gene end was trimmed by 2 bases and the J gene end by 4 bases; junction bases not matched to a gene: 2. The CDR3 sequence is CASSVGLAGVYEQYF. CDR3 DNA sequence: TGTGCCAGCAGCGTGGGACTAGCGGGAGTGTACGAGCAGTACTTC.

This clone was counted many times. DNA for the CDR3: TGTGCCAGCAGCTTCGGCAGATCTACCGGGGAGCTGTTTTTT. This encodes CASSFGRSTGELFF. The V call is TRBV11-2, the J call TRBJ2-2; D uncertain. V was shortened by 3 bases and J by 5 bases, with 10 bases between the two germline ends. Germline lookup yields CDR1 SGHAT and CDR2 FQNNGV. The CDR3 runs 14 residues.

V and J are TRBV7-2 and TRBJ1-6; 8 bases fit TRBD1. This CDR3 has 16 amino acids. V was clipped by 5 bases and J by 7 bases; unmatched bases: 10. Germline values: CDR1 SGHTA, CDR2 FQGNSA. This chain's CDR3 is CASSPRGTGRNSPLHF. Here the CDR3 DNA reads TGTGCCAGCAGCCCCCGGGGGACAGGCAGGAATTCACCCCTCCACTTT.

Details on this clone: At one boundary the junction diverges from the germline segment, which might be a read error. The chain is built from TRBV6-1 and TRBJ2-3; maybe TRBD1 (6 bases). The V gene's germline CDR1 is MNHNS and CDR2 SASEGT. This CDR3 comprises 15 residues. CDR3 DNA sequence: TGTGCCAGCGGTGAGTGGGGACATGGGGAAGATACGCAGTATTTT. Protein: CASGEWGHGEDTQYF.

This sequence joins TRBV27 and TRBJ1-6; a weak D match, TRBD1 (5 bases). Germline V gene lookup returns CDR1 MNHEY and CDR2 SMNVEV (reference sequence). This CDR3 is built from 15 residues. Trimming stripped 2 bases from V and 10 bases from J, with 15 bases between. The CDR3 is CASSLTRDWLSPLHF. The DNA for the CDR3 is TGTGCCAGCAGTTTAACTCGGGACTGGCTCTCACCCCTCCACTTT.

This clone was recorded a few times. The chain combines TRBV9 with TRBJ2-2, with D perhaps matching TRBD2 (5 bases). This CDR3 region has 13 residues. V lost 2 bases to trimming and J lost 5 bases, with 7 bases between them. Looked up from germline, CDR1 is SGDLS and CDR2 is YYNGEE. In nucleotides, the CDR3 is TGTGCCAGCAGCGTTGGCGGGACCGGGGAGCTGTTTTTT. Protein: CASSVGGTGELFF. Full variable domain (missing parts from reference TRBV9 and TRBJ2-2): DSGVTQTPKHLITATGQRVTLRCSPRSGDLSVYWYQQSLDQGLQFLIQYYNGEERAKGNILERFSAQQFPDLHSELNLSSLELGDSALYFCASSVGGTGELFFGEGSRLTVL.

This clone was seen only a few times. The chain carries TRBV10-2 and TRBJ1-2; unclear D gene. The CDR3 has 14 amino acids. Per the germline V gene, CDR1 is WSHSY and CDR2 is SAAADI. Deletions cut 7 bases from V and 4 bases from J, with 16 bases between. The CDR3 loop reads CASTSTRSSYGYTF. CDR3 sequence (DNA): TGCGCCAGCACCTCGACAAGATCTAGCTATGGCTACACCTTC.

This clone was seen repeatedly, ten times or more. The CDR3 DNA follows: TGTGCCAGCAGTTTAGGTGCAGGGGCCTACAATGAGCAGTTCTTC. It codes for CASSLGAGAYNEQFF. The chain combines TRBV6-1 with TRBJ2-1; possibly TRBD1 for D (6 bases). This CDR3 is 15 amino acids long. The ends were cut back, 5 bases at V and 2 bases at J, with 13 bases in the middle. CDR1 is MNHNS, CDR2 SASEGT, per germline.

In this sample, this clone turned up a few times. The CDR3 loop is CASSPPGSDTQYF. CDR3 coding DNA: TGTGCCAGCTCACCACCGGGGTCTGATACGCAGTATTTT. The chain combines TRBV18 with TRBJ2-3; unclear D gene. Germline assignment: CDR1 KGHSH and CDR2 LQKENI. CDR3 length: 13 residues. V shed 0 bases and J shed 6 bases, with 7 bases lying between them.

The table lists this clone with many counts. The chain carries TRBV6-2 or TRBV6-3 and TRBJ2-3; D call uncertain. This CDR3 comprises 13 residues. CDR1 MNHEY and CDR2 SVGEGT come from the germline V gene. V lost 2 bases to trimming and J lost 0 bases, with 3 bases between them. The CDR3 sequence: CASSYTSTDTQYF. Written as DNA, the CDR3 is TGTGCCAGCAGTTACACCAGCACAGATACGCAGTATTTT.